This entry features one T cell receptor beta chain sequence. The germline V gene has CDR1 SEHNR and CDR2 FQNEAQ (reference sequence). The CDR3 totals 11 residues. The germline V and J ends were trimmed by 4 bases and 10 bases, with 10 bases remaining between them. The source of the sample is a study of control samples from healthy donors and cancer patients. Assay used: immunoSEQ multiplex PCR; TCRdb lists only in-frame clones, some missing. The profile shows 170,000 or so clones, roughly 94% of them singletons. The V call is TRBV7-9, the J call TRBJ1-1; D is perhaps TRBD1 (5 bases). The specimen was blood. The origin of this receptor is a woman between 40 and 50 years old in good health. Here the CDR3 reads CASSWGRGAFF. The CDR3 DNA is TGTGCCAGCAGCTGGGGCCGGGGAGCTTTCTTT.